This T cell receptor (beta chain) was observed in a study of regulatory T cells in long-lasting Graves disease. For TCR beta, libraries came from iRepertoire HTBI primers and Arm-PCR of CDR3 regions. TCRdb itself ran the multiplex PCR reads through MiXCR, one entry per CDR3 protein. The sample has hundreds of thousands of distinct CDR3 sequences; around 12% are singletons. Germline CDR1 MNHNS, CDR2 SASEGT. V lost 5 bases to trimming and J lost 0 bases, with 20 bases between them. The CDR3 is made up of 18 amino acids. Stated time point: newly diagnosed GD, antithyroid drugs for less than 3 months. TCR sequences were obtained from RNA taken from PBMCs. This clonotype was recorded at least ten times. This sample was shared with a second study, whose subject was T cells in Graves' hyperthyroidism and ophthalmopathy.

The receptor's source is a woman aged 25-40 years with Graves disease. The rearrangement uses TRBV6-1 and TRBJ1-5; D remains unclear. This specimen was peripheral blood mononuclear cells (PBMCs), taken at new diagnosis, from a patient treated with antithyroid drugs. This CDR3 reads CASSHPDSPSYSNQPQHF. The CDR3 DNA follows: TGTGCCAGCAGTCATCCAGACTCTCCGTCCTATAGCAATCAGCCCCAGCATTTT.